The 19 T cell receptor beta chains in this list originate from one sample, sequenced in a study of PD-1 blockade in classical Hodgkin lymphoma. Regarding time point: cycle 4 day 1 (C4D1), after 5 to 7 weeks of nivolumab. Each of the patients experienced relapse following autologous stem cell transplantation, and their brentuximab vedotin exposure differed. Produced via immunoSEQ multiplex PCR; TCRdb's table is partial and in-frame only. The table includes just under 65,000 clones, roughly nine tenths detected once. Sequencing was performed on peripheral blood mononuclear cells (PBMCs), taken before the fourth cycle of nivolumab. All receptors come from a human donor with classical Hodgkin lymphoma.

In DNA, the CDR3 is TGCAGCGTTGGGGACAGGGGTTACGAGCAGTACTTC. It yields the protein CSVGDRGYEQYF. The chain uses TRBV29-1 and TRBJ2-7, with TRBD1 identical over 10 bases. The CDR3 loop spans 12 amino acids. Losses at the gene ends were 4 bases for V and 4 bases for J; bases not matched to a gene: 1. In germline, CDR1 is SQVTM, CDR2 ANQGSEA.

The rearrangement joins TRBV7-2 to TRBJ1-4; D is unresolved. Trimming removed 1 base from V and 14 bases from J, with 14 bases in between. The germline V gene has CDR1 SGHTA and CDR2 FQGNSA. This CDR3 is built from 13 residues. The CDR3 nucleotides are TGTGCCAGCAGCTTAGAGGTCGGCAGTGAGCTGTTTTTT. Translated: CASSLEVGSELFF.

This chain links TRBV19 with TRBJ2-3, with TRBD2 identical over 8 bases. This CDR3 is 15 amino acids long. V gave up 7 bases and J gave up 0 bases; unmatched junction bases: 6. The germline V gene has CDR1 LNHDA and CDR2 SQIVND (reference sequence). The CDR3 DNA reads TGTGCCAGTAAGGAACTAGCGGAGAGCACAGATACGCAGTATTTT. Its translation: CASKELAESTDTQYF.

The chain uses TRBV19 and TRBJ2-7, with 8 bases fitting TRBD1. Germline CDR1 LNHDA, CDR2 SQIVND (reference sequence). This CDR3 contains 14 residues. J lost 3 bases, V lost 3 bases, and 4 bases had no gene match. The CDR3 DNA follows: TGTGCCAGTAGTATTCGGGACAGGAACTACGAGCAGTACTTC. Translation gives CASSIRDRNYEQYF.

V gene TRBV9 combines with J gene TRBJ2-2, with a weak D call TRBD1 (6 bases). CDR1 is SGDLS and CDR2 is YYNGEE in the germline V gene. V was cut by 4 bases and J by 6 bases, with 16 bases left in between. CDR3 length: 15 amino acids. CDR3 DNA: TGTGCCAGCAGCATATTCCAGACAGGTCCCGGGGAGCTGTTTTTT. Protein product: CASSIFQTGPGELFF.

The chain recombines TRBV5-5 with TRBJ2-2, with 7 bases fitting TRBD1. V shed 4 bases, J shed 6 bases, and the junction held 12 bases outside the gene matches. The CDR3 is 16 residues long. The germline V gene encodes CDR1 SGHKS and CDR2 YYEKEE (reference sequence). CDR3 nucleotides: TGTGCCAGCAGCCCAAGGACAGGAGGCGGTGCCGGGGAGCTGTTTTTT. It translates to CASSPRTGGGAGELFF.

The J gene is TRBJ2-7, the V gene TRBV7-9; 12 positions match TRBD1. From germline, CDR1 is SEHNR and CDR2 FQNEAQ (reference sequence). V lost 5 bases and J lost 6; bases outside the gene matches: 11. This CDR3 region has 16 residues. CDR3 in DNA: TGTGCCAGCAGCCTGTCCTCCGGGACAGGGGGCGGCGAGCAGTACTTC. Translating gives CASSLSSGTGGGEQYF.

The rearrangement uses TRBV27 and TRBJ2-7; D possibly corresponds to TRBD2 (6 bases). V gave up 2 bases and J gave up 5 bases, with 16 bases separating them. The CDR3 loop spans 15 amino acids. CDR1 is MNHEY and CDR2 is SMNVEV in the germline V gene (reference sequence). The CDR3 region has the DNA TGTGCCAGCAGTTTACTCGGGACTGATCGGCACGAGCAGTACTTC. This gives the protein CASSLLGTDRHEQYF.

The chain is built from TRBV2 and TRBJ2-3; 8 bases fit TRBD1. Germline values: CDR1 SNHLY, CDR2 FYNNEI. The CDR3 has 15 amino acids. V shed 4 bases, J shed 0 bases, and the junction held 3 bases outside the gene matches. In DNA, the CDR3 is TGTGCCAGCAGTGTGGACAGGGTCAGCACAGATACGCAGTATTTT. It codes for CASSVDRVSTDTQYF.

This chain joins TRBV19 and TRBJ2-7; possibly TRBD1 for D (6 bases). Looked up from germline, CDR1 is LNHDA and CDR2 is SQIVND (reference sequence). The CDR3 loop spans 14 amino acids. V gave up 3 bases and J gave up 0 bases, with 9 bases separating them. Here the CDR3 reads CASSIQGFSYEQYF. CDR3 DNA sequence: TGTGCCAGTAGTATTCAGGGGTTCTCCTACGAGCAGTACTTC. Full variable domain (outside the CDR3, taken from reference TRBV19 and TRBJ2-7): DGGITQSPKYLFRKEGQNVTLSCEQNLNHDAMYWYRQDPGQGLRLIYYSQIVNDFQKGDIAEGYSVSREKKESFPLTVTSAQKNPTAFYLCASSIQGFSYEQYFGPGTRLTVT.

The chain links TRBV21-1 to TRBJ1-4; no check of the table's D call, TRBD1, against the DNA was made. TRBV21-1 is tagged as a pseudogene. This CDR3 comprises 13 residues. The CDR3 loop is CASSKAARPKLFF. CDR3 DNA: TGTGCCAGCAGCAAAGCGGCCAGGCCTAAACTGTTTTTT.

The sample holds one count of this clone. The chain is built from TRBV28 and TRBJ2-1; maybe TRBD1 (6 bases). CDR1 and CDR2 from the germline V gene are MDHEN and SYDVKM. V gave up 7 bases and J gave up 13 bases, with 17 bases separating them. The CDR3 covers 12 residues. The CDR3 DNA sequence: TGTGCCAGCACCTTCTCACAGGGTAGACAGTTCTTC. This sequence encodes CASTFSQGRQFF. Complete variable domain (other parts from reference TRBV28 and TRBJ2-1): DVKVTQSSRYLVKRTGEKVFLECVQDMDHENMFWYRQDPGLGLRLIYFSYDVKMKEKGDIPEGYSVSREKKERFSLILESASTNQTSMYLCASTFSQGRQFFGPGTRLTVL.

The chain couples TRBV18 to TRBJ2-4; the D is unclear. Germline CDR1 reads KGHSH; CDR2 reads LQKENI. V was pared by 3 bases and J by 8 bases, with 5 bases between. This CDR3 has 11 amino acids. In DNA form, the CDR3 reads TGTGCCAGCTCACCTAAGGACATTCAGTACTTC. This sequence encodes CASSPKDIQYF.

V is TRBV15 and J is TRBJ2-1; TRBD2 matches 7 bases. The CDR3 is made up of 16 amino acids. Losses at the gene ends were 4 bases for V and 5 bases for J; bases not matched to a gene: 11. Per the germline V gene, CDR1 is LNHNV and CDR2 is YYDKDF (reference sequence). The CDR3 DNA sequence: TGTGCCACCAGCACCCTGGGGGGGGTTCGGAACAATGAGCAGTTCTTC. Translating it yields CATSTLGGVRNNEQFF.

CDR3 sequence reads: CASSFPVLYAGTRVRGYTF. CDR3 nucleotide sequence: TGTGCCAGCAGTTTCCCCGTATTATATGCCGGGACAAGGGTGAGGGGCTACACCTTC. The genes are TRBV28 and TRBJ1-2, with D perhaps matching TRBD1 (6 bases). V lost 3 bases and J 8 bases, leaving 31 bases between the germline ends. CDR3 size: 19 residues. Germline-derived CDR1 and CDR2 are MDHEN and SYDVKM.

The V and J genes are TRBV10-1 and TRBJ1-1; D is ambiguous. V was trimmed by 0 bases and J by 6 bases, leaving 11 bases between them. Germline assignment: CDR1 WNHNN and CDR2 SYGVQD (reference sequence). CDR3 length: 14 amino acids. As DNA, the CDR3 is TGCGCCAGCAGTGAGTCTATGGGTAGGGCTGAAGCTTTCTTT. This codes for CASSESMGRAEAFF.

V and J are TRBV7-2 and TRBJ1-2, with D tentatively TRBD1 (5 bases). Germline V gene data show CDR1 as SGHTA and CDR2 as FQGNSA. The V end was cut by 1 base, the J end by 7 bases, with 16 bases between. The CDR3 covers 15 residues. CDR3 region: CASSLDRLGVRGYTF. For the CDR3, the DNA is TGTGCCAGCAGCTTAGACAGGTTAGGGGTACGTGGCTACACCTTC.

The J gene is TRBJ2-1, the V gene TRBV10-1; 7 bases are a match to TRBD2. CDR3 size: 15 residues. Losses at the gene ends were 0 bases for V and 6 bases for J; bases not matched to a gene: 5. Germline CDR1 and CDR2: WNHNN and SYGVQD (reference sequence). CDR3 DNA sequence: TGCGCCAGCAGTGAGTCAGGGACTATAAGCAATGAGCAGTTCTTC. Its translation: CASSESGTISNEQFF.

In its sample, this clone was seen a few times. The gene calls are TRBV10-3 and TRBJ2-7; a possible D gene is TRBD1 (5 bases). Looked up from germline, CDR1 is ENHRY and CDR2 is SYGVKD. The CDR3 covers 15 residues. V was cut by 4 bases and J by 2 bases, with 15 bases left in between. For the CDR3, the DNA is TGTGCCATCAGTGGAGCACAGGTGCTTACCTACGAGCAGTACTTC. It codes for CAISGAQVLTYEQYF.